The source of this T cell receptor (beta chain) is a study of Ad26.COV2.S vaccination and SARS-CoV-2 variants. Here immunoSEQ multiplex PCR was the method, and the copy in TCRdb shows in-frame clones only, minus some. The sample shows 440,000 or so clones, around 91% of them seen only once. The germline gives CDR1 SGDLS, CDR2 YYNGEE. This CDR3 contains 14 residues. V was cut by 4 bases and J by 4 bases, with 13 bases left in between. This sample's treatment: about 20 received Ad26.COV2.S at low or high dose, single or two shots; roughly five received placebo; per-sample allocation not given. Collection of samples fell on day 63 after the first vaccine or placebo injection.

The receptor's source is a person aged 18-65 years who received the Ad26.COV2.S COVID-19 vaccine or a placebo. The V call is TRBV9, the J call TRBJ2-3; D is undetermined. The starting material was peripheral blood, obtained in a trial of Ad26.COV2.S vaccine versus placebo. CDR3 in DNA: TGTGCCAGCAGCAACCGTCTAGGGCCAGATACGCAGTATTTT. It translates to CASSNRLGPDTQYF.